The 24 T cell receptor beta chains in this list originate from one sample, sequenced in a study of neurological immune-mediated disorders. TCRdb processed the 5' RACE reads anew with MiXCR; each CDR3 protein has one entry. The sample includes some 77,000 distinct CDR3 sequences, roughly 9.5% seen only once; the top ten take 1.7%. Sequenced sample: PBMCs. All receptors derive from a middle-aged man in good health.

This clonotype was observed many times. The rearrangement links TRBV10-3 to TRBJ1-5; D might be TRBD1 (6 bases). V lost 8 bases and J lost 8, with 22 bases in between. Germline V gene data show CDR1 as ENHRY and CDR2 as SYGVKD. The CDR3 is made up of 15 amino acids. The CDR3 protein is CAISGGDIENEPQHF. The CDR3 bases are TGTGCCATCTCTGGGGGGGACATTGAGAATGAGCCCCAGCATTTT.

The table lists this clonotype with many counts. This rearrangement joins TRBV12-3 or TRBV12-4 to TRBJ1-1; a possible D gene is TRBD1 (5 bases). The CDR3 sequence is 13 residues long. Between the trimmed V and J ends, which lost 6 bases and 10 bases, there was a span of 18 bases. CDR3 loop: CASSPPTAGVAFF. DNA for the CDR3: TGTGCCAGCAGCCCCCCCACAGCGGGGGTAGCTTTCTTT.

This clonotype was detected ten times or more. This chain joins TRBV28 and TRBJ2-7, with D hard to call. CDR1 MDHEN and CDR2 SYDVKM come from the germline V gene. Trimming took off 7 bases at V and 5 bases at J, with 18 bases between the two ends. This CDR3 contains 14 residues. CDR3 DNA sequence: TGTGCCAGCACCCCTCCCGGGCCCCTCGACGAGCAGTACTTC. This encodes CASTPPGPLDEQYF.

This clonotype was counted between two and nine times. The chain links TRBV6-6 to TRBJ2-7, with D perhaps being TRBD1 or TRBD2 (6 bases each). The CDR3 runs to 17 residues. V lost 0 bases and J 0 bases, leaving 15 bases between the germline ends. Germline CDR1 reads MNHNY; CDR2 reads SVGAGI (reference sequence). The CDR3 region is CASSYSNGGLSSYEQYF. CDR3 DNA: TGTGCCAGCAGTTACTCGAACGGGGGCTTAAGCTCCTACGAGCAGTACTTC.

About this clonotype: With a much larger clone just one base away, this may be a read error. The V gene is TRBV12-3 or TRBV12-4, the J gene TRBJ2-3, with D hard to call. CDR3 length: 15 amino acids. V was clipped by 3 bases and J by 2 bases, with 12 bases between them. CDR3 protein: CASSLAVGLTDTQYF. DNA for the CDR3: TGTGCCAGCAGTTTGGCGGTGGGCCTCACAGATACGCAGTATTTT.

This clonotype was recorded at least ten times. The CDR3 sequence is CASSLVGGWEQYF. The DNA for the CDR3 is TGCGCCAGCAGCTTGGTCGGGGGCTGGGAGCAGTACTTC. The rearrangement links TRBV5-1 to TRBJ2-7; tentatively, D is TRBD1 or TRBD2 (6 bases each). V was cut by 0 bases and J by 7 bases, with 11 bases left in between. Germline V gives CDR1 SGHRS, CDR2 YFSETQ. The CDR3 totals 13 residues.

The table lists this clonotype with many counts. This chain connects TRBV27 to TRBJ1-2, with 8 bases identical to TRBD1. CDR3 length: 13 amino acids. Trimming removed 8 bases from V and 5 bases from J; junction bases left unmatched: 7. Per the germline V gene, CDR1 is MNHEY and CDR2 is SMNVEV (reference sequence). CDR3 loop: CASGGQDGYGYTF. The DNA for the CDR3 is TGTGCCAGCGGGGGACAGGATGGTTATGGCTACACCTTC.

This clonotype showed up many times. The chain recombines TRBV7-9 with TRBJ2-7; no reliable D call. The V and J ends lost 4 bases and 2 bases respectively, with 12 bases between them. The CDR3 spans 14 residues. The V gene's germline CDR1 is SEHNR and CDR2 FQNEAQ (reference sequence). CDR3 residues: CASSSAYGTYEQYF. Written as DNA, the CDR3 is TGTGCCAGCAGCTCAGCCTATGGTACCTACGAGCAGTACTTC.

On this clonotype: A much larger clone sits a single nucleotide away, making a read error possible. The gene calls are TRBV11-2 and TRBJ2-3; D is unclear. The V gene's germline CDR1 is SGHAT and CDR2 FQNNGV. V was pared by 3 bases and J by 2 bases, with 9 bases between. The CDR3 extends over 14 amino acids. The CDR3 nucleotides read TGTGCCAGCAGCTTGGAAGGAACCACAGATACGCAGTATTTT. Its protein product is CASSLEGTTDTQYF.

This clonotype has ten or more counts. The V gene is TRBV28, the J gene TRBJ2-1; a possible D gene is TRBD1 (6 bases). The CDR3 is 16 residues long. The V and J ends lost 4 bases and 5 bases respectively, with 18 bases between them. The V gene's germline CDR1 is MDHEN and CDR2 SYDVKM. In nucleotides, the CDR3 is TGTGCCAGCAGTTCCCCGGCAGGGGCGCATAACAATGAGCAGTTCTTC. As protein: CASSSPAGAHNNEQFF.

This clonotype was observed many times. The chain couples TRBV20-1 to TRBJ1-6; D perhaps matches TRBD1 (6 bases). Germline CDR1 DFQATT, CDR2 SNEGSKA (reference sequence). The CDR3 has 13 amino acids. Trimming removed 6 bases at V and 10 bases at J, with 16 bases between. The CDR3 protein is CSASGPGGSPLHF. CDR3 nucleotide sequence: TGCAGTGCCTCGGGGCCCGGGGGCTCACCCCTCCACTTT.

This clonotype was picked up many times. This chain connects TRBV10-3 to TRBJ1-2; D is possibly TRBD1 (5 bases). The CDR3 loop spans 15 amino acids. Germline V gives CDR1 ENHRY, CDR2 SYGVKD. The ends were cut back, 8 bases at V and 6 bases at J, with 22 bases in the middle. The CDR3 here is CAIPKVGGQGNGYTF. CDR3 sequence (DNA): TGTGCCATCCCTAAGGTTGGAGGCCAGGGTAATGGCTACACCTTC.

This clonotype was seen at least ten times. The chain employs TRBV10-3 and TRBJ1-5; D not certain. V was trimmed by 3 bases and J by 4 bases, leaving 16 bases between them. In germline, CDR1 is ENHRY, CDR2 SYGVKD. The CDR3 has 16 amino acids. The chain's CDR3 is CAISDSIIPGNQPQHF. The CDR3 bases are TGTGCCATCAGTGATAGTATTATACCGGGGAATCAGCCCCAGCATTTT.

This clonotype was observed many times. This sequence joins TRBV5-1 and TRBJ2-2; 8 bases match TRBD1. This CDR3 is 17 amino acids long. V dropped 1 base and J dropped 2; count of bases not matched to a gene: 7. The germline V gene has CDR1 SGHRS and CDR2 YFSETQ. The CDR3 DNA reads as TGCGCCAGCAGCTTGTCGGCAGGGGGCGTAAACACCGGGGAGCTGTTTTTT. Translation: CASSLSAGGVNTGELFF. The variable domain in full, completed from reference TRBV5-1 and TRBJ2-2, reads KAGVTQTPRYLIKTRGQQVTLSCSPISGHRSVSWYQQTPGQGLQFLFEYFSETQRNKGNFPGRFSGRQFSNSRSEMNVSTLELGDSALYLCASSLSAGGVNTGELFFGEGSRLTVL.

Many counts were recorded for this clonotype. V is TRBV9 and J is TRBJ1-1; 12 bases fit TRBD1. The ends lost 4 bases at V and 2 bases at J; junction bases unmatched: 6. This CDR3 region has 16 residues. Germline V CDR1 and CDR2: SGDLS, YYNGEE. The CDR3 here is CASSLGTGGGNTEAFF. The CDR3 nucleotides are TGTGCCAGCAGCTTAGGGACAGGGGGCGGTAACACTGAAGCTTTCTTT.

The V call is TRBV12-3 or TRBV12-4, the J call TRBJ2-4; tentatively, D is TRBD1 (6 bases). V was trimmed by 5 bases and J by 2 bases, leaving 19 bases between them. CDR3 size: 17 residues. The CDR3, as DNA: TGTGCCAGCAGTCCCGGGTCTATAACAGGGACCAAAAACATTCAGTACTTC. Translated: CASSPGSITGTKNIQYF.

This clonotype was picked up many times. This chain joins TRBV28 and TRBJ2-1; 11 bases line up with TRBD2. The germline CDR1 and CDR2 sequences are MDHEN and SYDVKM. The CDR3 has 16 amino acids. The V and J ends lost 2 bases and 4 bases, in that order; junction bases with no gene match: 4. The CDR3, as DNA: TGTGCCAGCAGTTTACCCCTAGCGGGGGGTTACAATGAGCAGTTCTTC. Protein product: CASSLPLAGGYNEQFF. The whole variable domain, filled in from reference TRBV28 and TRBJ2-1, reads DVKVTQSSRYLVKRTGEKVFLECVQDMDHENMFWYRQDPGLGLRLIYFSYDVKMKEKGDIPEGYSVSREKKERFSLILESASTNQTSMYLCASSLPLAGGYNEQFFGPGTRLTVL.

This clonotype was observed many times. This rearrangement joins TRBV7-2 to TRBJ2-5, with D uncertain. V shed 1 base and J shed 5 bases, with 14 bases lying between them. Germline V lookup: CDR1 SGHTA, CDR2 FQGNSA. The CDR3 covers 15 residues. The CDR3 sequence: CASSLVKGTFETQYF. As DNA, the CDR3 is TGTGCCAGCAGCTTAGTTAAGGGAACCTTCGAGACCCAGTACTTC.

This clonotype occurred many times. In DNA form, the CDR3 reads TGTGCCAGCACCTACCCGGGCAGCATGAACACTGAAGCTTTCTTT. Protein product: CASTYPGSMNTEAFF. The chain has TRBV6-6 and TRBJ1-1, with no clear D. Trimming cost V 7 bases and J 0 bases, with 15 bases left between them. The CDR3 is made up of 15 amino acids. Germline CDR1 and CDR2: MNHNY and SVGAGI (reference sequence).

This clonotype showed up many times. The V call is TRBV6-2 or TRBV6-3, the J call TRBJ2-1; D is undetermined. The CDR3 runs to 13 residues. The V end was cut by 6 bases, the J end by 3 bases, with 9 bases between. The germline gives CDR1 MNHEY, CDR2 SVGEGT. CDR3 sequence (DNA): TGTGCCAGCAGAAGCTTGGGCTACAATGAGCAGTTCTTC. Translated, it gives CASRSLGYNEQFF.

This clonotype was counted many times. The genes are TRBV5-1 and TRBJ2-1; 11 nucleotides align to TRBD2. Germline V gene data show CDR1 as SGHRS and CDR2 as YFSETQ. V lost 0 bases and J lost 9; bases outside the gene matches: 5. The CDR3 runs 15 residues. As DNA, the CDR3 is TGCGCCAGCAGCTTGGAACTAGCGGGAGTAACTGAGCAGTTCTTC. Protein product: CASSLELAGVTEQFF. Using reference TRBV5-1 and TRBJ2-1 for the parts outside the CDR3, the full variable domain is KAGVTQTPRYLIKTRGQQVTLSCSPISGHRSVSWYQQTPGQGLQFLFEYFSETQRNKGNFPGRFSGRQFSNSRSEMNVSTLELGDSALYLCASSLELAGVTEQFFGPGTRLTVL.

This clonotype was detected ten times or more. The chain carries TRBV20-1 and TRBJ2-3; 7 positions agree with TRBD2. The CDR3 has 14 amino acids. Germline V gene sequence: CDR1 DFQATT, CDR2 SNEGSKA (reference sequence). Losses at the gene ends were 3 bases for V and 4 bases for J; bases not matched to a gene: 7. CDR3 residues: CSARPGRAPDTQYF. CDR3 DNA sequence: TGCAGTGCTAGGCCGGGGAGGGCCCCAGATACGCAGTATTTT.

This rearrangement joins TRBV29-1 to TRBJ2-7, with D possibly TRBD2 on 6 matching bases. CDR1 SQVTM and CDR2 ANQGSEA come from the germline V gene. Trimming left V 8 bases short and J 1 base short, with 15 bases between. The CDR3 contains 13 residues. CDR3 region: CSIRAGESYEQYF. The CDR3, as DNA: TGCAGCATTAGAGCGGGTGAATCCTACGAGCAGTACTTC.

This clonotype has at least ten counts. The chain links TRBV5-1 to TRBJ2-1; D is unclear. Trimming pared 4 bases from V and 0 bases from J, leaving 17 bases between. This CDR3 is 17 amino acids long. From germline, CDR1 is SGHRS and CDR2 YFSETQ. CDR3 in amino acids: CASSLLASPSSYNEQFF. Written as DNA, the CDR3 is TGCGCCAGCAGCCTTCTTGCGTCACCGAGCTCCTACAATGAGCAGTTCTTC.